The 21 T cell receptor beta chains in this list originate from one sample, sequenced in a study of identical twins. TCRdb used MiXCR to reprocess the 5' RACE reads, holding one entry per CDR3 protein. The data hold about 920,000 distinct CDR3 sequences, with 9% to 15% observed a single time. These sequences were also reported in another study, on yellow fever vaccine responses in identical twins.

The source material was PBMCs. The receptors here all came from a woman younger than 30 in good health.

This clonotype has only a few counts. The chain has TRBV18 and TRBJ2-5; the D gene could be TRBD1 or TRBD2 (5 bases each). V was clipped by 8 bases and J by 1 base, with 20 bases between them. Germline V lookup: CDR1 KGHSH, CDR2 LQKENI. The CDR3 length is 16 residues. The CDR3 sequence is CASLTWTGTSQETQYF. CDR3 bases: TGTGCCAGCCTCACGTGGACCGGGACGAGCCAAGAGACCCAGTACTTC.

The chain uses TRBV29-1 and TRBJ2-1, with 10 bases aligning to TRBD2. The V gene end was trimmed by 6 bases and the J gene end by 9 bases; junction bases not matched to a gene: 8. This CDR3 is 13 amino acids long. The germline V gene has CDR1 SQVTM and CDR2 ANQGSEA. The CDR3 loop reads CSVTSGKVIEQFF. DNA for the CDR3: TGCAGCGTCACTAGCGGGAAGGTGATTGAGCAGTTCTTC.

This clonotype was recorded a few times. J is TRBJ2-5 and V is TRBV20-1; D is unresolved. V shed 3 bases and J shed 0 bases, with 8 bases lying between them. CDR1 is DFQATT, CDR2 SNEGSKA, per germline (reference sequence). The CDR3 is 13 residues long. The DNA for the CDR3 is TGCAGTGCTAGTGGGTGGTACCAAGAGACCCAGTACTTC. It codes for CSASGWYQETQYF.

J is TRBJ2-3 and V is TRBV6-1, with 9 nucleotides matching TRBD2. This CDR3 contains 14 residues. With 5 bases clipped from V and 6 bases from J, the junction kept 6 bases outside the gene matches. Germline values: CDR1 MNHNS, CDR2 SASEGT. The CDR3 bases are TGTGCCAGCAGTAGCGGGAGGATTACGGATACGCAGTATTTT. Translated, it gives CASSSGRITDTQYF.

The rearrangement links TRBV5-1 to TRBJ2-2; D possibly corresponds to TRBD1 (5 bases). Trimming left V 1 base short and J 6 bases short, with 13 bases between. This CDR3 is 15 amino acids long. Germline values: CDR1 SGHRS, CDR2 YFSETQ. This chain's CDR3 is CASSLRQGFSGELFF. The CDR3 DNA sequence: TGCGCCAGCAGCTTGAGGCAGGGTTTCTCCGGGGAGCTGTTTTTT.

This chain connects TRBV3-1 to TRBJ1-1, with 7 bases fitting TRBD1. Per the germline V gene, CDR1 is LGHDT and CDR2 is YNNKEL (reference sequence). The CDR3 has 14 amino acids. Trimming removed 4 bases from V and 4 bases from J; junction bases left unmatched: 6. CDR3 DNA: TGTGCCAGCAGCCCAGACAGGGATCGCACTGAAGCTTTCTTT. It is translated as CASSPDRDRTEAFF.

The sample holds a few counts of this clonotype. CDR3 sequence reads: CASTGQNNQPQHF. The CDR3 coding sequence is TGTGCCAGCACGGGACAGAACAATCAGCCCCAGCATTTT. This chain links TRBV2 with TRBJ1-5; 7 positions match TRBD1. V was clipped by 7 bases and J by 3 bases; unmatched bases: 3. There are 13 residues in the CDR3. Germline values: CDR1 SNHLY, CDR2 FYNNEI.

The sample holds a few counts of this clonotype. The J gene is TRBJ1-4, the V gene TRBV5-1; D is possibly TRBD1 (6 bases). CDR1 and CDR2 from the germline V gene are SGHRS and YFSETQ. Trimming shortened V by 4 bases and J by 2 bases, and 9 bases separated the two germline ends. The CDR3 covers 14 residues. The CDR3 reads CASSTRGTNEKLFF. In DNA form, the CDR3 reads TGCGCCAGCAGCACCAGGGGCACTAATGAAAAACTGTTTTTT.

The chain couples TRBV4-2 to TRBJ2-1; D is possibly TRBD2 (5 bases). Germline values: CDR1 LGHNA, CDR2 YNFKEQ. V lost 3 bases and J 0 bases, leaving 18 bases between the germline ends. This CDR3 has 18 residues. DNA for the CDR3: TGTGCCAGCAGCCAGGGCTCAAAAGCGGATTTCTCCTACAATGAGCAGTTCTTC. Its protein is CASSQGSKADFSYNEQFF.

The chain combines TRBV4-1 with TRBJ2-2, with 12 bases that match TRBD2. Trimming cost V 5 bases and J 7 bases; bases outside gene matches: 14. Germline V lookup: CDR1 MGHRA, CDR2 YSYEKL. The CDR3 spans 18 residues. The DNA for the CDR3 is TGCGCCAGCAGCGGGGCATCGACTAGCGGGAGAAAGGTCGGGGAGCTGTTTTTT. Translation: CASSGASTSGRKVGELFF.

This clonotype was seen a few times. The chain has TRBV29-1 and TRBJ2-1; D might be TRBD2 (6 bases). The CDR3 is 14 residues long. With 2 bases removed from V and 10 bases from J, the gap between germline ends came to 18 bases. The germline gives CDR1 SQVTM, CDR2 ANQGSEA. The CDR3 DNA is TGCAGCGTTGAACCGAGCCAACCCGGGAGAGAGCAGTTCTTC. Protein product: CSVEPSQPGREQFF.

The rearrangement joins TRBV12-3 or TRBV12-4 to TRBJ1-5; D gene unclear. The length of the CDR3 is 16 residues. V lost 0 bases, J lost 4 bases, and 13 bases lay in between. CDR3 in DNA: TGTGCCAGCAGTTTAGCCGCTTCCAGGATAAATCAGCCCCAGCATTTT. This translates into CASSLAASRINQPQHF.

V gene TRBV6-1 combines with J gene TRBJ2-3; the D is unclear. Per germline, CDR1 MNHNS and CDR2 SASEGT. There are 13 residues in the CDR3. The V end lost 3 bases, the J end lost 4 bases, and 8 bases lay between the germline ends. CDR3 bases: TGTGCCAGCAGTGAGTTGACCCCAGATACGCAGTATTTT. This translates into CASSELTPDTQYF.

The CDR3 DNA reads TGTGCCAGCAGTTCCAGGGTCTCCGAGCAGTACGTC. Encoded protein: CASSSRVSEQYV. The V call is TRBV6-2 or TRBV6-3, the J call TRBJ2-7; D might be TRBD1 (5 bases). The CDR3 consists of 12 residues. V was shortened by 4 bases and J by 6 bases, with 10 bases between the two germline ends. Per the germline V gene, CDR1 is MNHEY and CDR2 is SVGEGT.

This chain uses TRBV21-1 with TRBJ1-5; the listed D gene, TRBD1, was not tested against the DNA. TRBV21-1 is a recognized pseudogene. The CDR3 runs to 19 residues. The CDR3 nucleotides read TGTGCCAGCAGCATCCAAATGGGAAACAGGGGGGCCGGGGGTCAGCCCCAGCATTTT. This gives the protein CASSIQMGNRGAGGQPQHF.

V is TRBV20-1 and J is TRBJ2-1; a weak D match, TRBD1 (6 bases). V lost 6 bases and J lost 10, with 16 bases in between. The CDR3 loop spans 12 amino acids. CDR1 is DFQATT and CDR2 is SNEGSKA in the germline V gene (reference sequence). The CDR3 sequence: CSAGMGAWEQFF. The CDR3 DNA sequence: TGCAGTGCCGGGATGGGGGCTTGGGAGCAGTTCTTC.

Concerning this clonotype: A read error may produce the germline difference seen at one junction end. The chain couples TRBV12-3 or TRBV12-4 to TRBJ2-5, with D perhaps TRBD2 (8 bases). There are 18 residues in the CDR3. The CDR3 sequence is CACSFYRGETSATGTQYF. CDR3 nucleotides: TGTGCCTGCAGTTTCTACAGGGGTGAGACTAGCGCTACAGGGACCCAGTACTTC.

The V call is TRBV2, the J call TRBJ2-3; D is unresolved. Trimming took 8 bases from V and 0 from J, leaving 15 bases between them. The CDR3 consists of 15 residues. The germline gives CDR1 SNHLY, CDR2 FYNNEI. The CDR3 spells CASAPNRRSTDTQYF. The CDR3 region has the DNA TGTGCCAGCGCCCCGAACCGGAGAAGCACAGATACGCAGTATTTT.

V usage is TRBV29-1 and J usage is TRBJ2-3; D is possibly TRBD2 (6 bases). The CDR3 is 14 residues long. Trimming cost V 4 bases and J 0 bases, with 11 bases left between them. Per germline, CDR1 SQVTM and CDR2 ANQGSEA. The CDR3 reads CSVGVRGSTDTQYF. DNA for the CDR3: TGCAGCGTTGGCGTCCGGGGGAGCACAGATACGCAGTATTTT.

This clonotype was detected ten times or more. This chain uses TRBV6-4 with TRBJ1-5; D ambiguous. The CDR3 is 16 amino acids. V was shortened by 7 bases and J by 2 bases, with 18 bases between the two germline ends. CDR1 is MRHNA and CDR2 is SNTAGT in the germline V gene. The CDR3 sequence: CASKPPWVLGNQPQHF. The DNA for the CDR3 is TGTGCCAGCAAACCTCCCTGGGTCCTTGGCAATCAGCCCCAGCATTTT.

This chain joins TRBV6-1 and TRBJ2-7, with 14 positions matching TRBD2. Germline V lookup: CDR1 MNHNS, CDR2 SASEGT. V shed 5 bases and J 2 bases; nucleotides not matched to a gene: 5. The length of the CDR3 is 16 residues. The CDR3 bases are TGTGCCAGCAGTCAAGGACTAGCGGGAGGCACCTACGAGCAGTACTTC. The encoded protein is CASSQGLAGGTYEQYF.